Listed here is a single T cell receptor (beta chain). Enrollment of patients from Seattle took place during active infection, with longitudinal follow-up. Assay used: immunoSEQ multiplex PCR; TCRdb lists only in-frame clones, some missing. Of about 260,000 clones in the sample, over 70% were seen once. These data are taken from a study of blood T cell repertoires in COVID-19. Study background: The analysed material was cDNA or gDNA that came from T cells, B-cell-depleted T cells, or PBMCs.

The CDR3 loop spans 19 amino acids. Germline V lookup: CDR1 LNHDA, CDR2 SQIVND (reference sequence). V was clipped by 0 bases and J by 0 bases, with 18 bases between them. The TCR sequence derives from a woman aged 70-85 years with COVID-19, enrolled during active disease. Sequencing was carried out using peripheral blood. This chain links TRBV19 with TRBJ2-1; tentatively, D is TRBD2 (6 bases). The CDR3 coding sequence is TGTGCCAGTAGTATAGATGGTCCGGGACTCAGGAGCTCCTACAATGAGCAGTTCTTC. Protein: CASSIDGPGLRSSYNEQFF. Combining the CDR3 with reference TRBV19 and TRBJ2-1 gives the whole variable domain DGGITQSPKYLFRKEGQNVTLSCEQNLNHDAMYWYRQDPGQGLRLIYYSQIVNDFQKGDIAEGYSVSREKKESFPLTVTSAQKNPTAFYLCASSIDGPGLRSSYNEQFFGPGTRLTVL.